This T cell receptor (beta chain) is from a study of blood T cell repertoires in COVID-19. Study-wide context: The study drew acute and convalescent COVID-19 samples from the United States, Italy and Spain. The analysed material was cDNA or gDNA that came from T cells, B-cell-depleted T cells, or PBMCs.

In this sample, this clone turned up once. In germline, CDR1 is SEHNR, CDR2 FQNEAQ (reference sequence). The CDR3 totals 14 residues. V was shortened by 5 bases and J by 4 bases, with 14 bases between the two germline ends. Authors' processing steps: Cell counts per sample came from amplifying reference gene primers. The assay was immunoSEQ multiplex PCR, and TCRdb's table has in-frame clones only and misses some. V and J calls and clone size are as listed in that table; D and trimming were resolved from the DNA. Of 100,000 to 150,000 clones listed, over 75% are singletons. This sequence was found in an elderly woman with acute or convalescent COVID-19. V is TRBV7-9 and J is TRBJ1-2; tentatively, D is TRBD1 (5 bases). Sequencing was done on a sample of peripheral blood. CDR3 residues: CASSQHRDSYGYTF. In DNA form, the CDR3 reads TGTGCCAGCAGCCAACACCGGGACTCCTATGGCTACACCTTC.